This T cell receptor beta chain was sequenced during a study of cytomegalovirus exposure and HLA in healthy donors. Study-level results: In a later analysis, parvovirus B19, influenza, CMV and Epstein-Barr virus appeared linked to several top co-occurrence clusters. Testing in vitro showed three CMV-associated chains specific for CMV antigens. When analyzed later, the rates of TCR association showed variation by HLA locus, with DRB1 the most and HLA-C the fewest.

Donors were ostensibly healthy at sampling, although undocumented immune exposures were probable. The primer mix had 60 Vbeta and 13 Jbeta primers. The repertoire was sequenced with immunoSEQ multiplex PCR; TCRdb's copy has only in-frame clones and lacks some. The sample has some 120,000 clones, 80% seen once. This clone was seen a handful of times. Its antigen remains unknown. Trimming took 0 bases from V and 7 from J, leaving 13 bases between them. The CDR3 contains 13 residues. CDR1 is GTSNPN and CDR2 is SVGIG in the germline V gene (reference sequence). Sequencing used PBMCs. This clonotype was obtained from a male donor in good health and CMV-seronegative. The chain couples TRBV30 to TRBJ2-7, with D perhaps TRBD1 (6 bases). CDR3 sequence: CAWSVTSQGEQYF. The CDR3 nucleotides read TGTGCCTGGAGTGTAACCTCGCAGGGGGAGCAGTACTTC.